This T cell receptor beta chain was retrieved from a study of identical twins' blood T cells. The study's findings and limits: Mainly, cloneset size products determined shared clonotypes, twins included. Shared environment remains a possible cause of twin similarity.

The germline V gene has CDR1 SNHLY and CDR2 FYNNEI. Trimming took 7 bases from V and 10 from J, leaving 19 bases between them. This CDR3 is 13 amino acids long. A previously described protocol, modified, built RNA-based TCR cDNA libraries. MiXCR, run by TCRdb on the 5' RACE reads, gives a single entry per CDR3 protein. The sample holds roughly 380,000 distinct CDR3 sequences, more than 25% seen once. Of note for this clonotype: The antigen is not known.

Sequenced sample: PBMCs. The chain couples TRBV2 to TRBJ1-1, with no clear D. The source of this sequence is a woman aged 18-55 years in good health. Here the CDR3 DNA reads TGTGCCAGCACTGGGAACCCCAGGACGGGAGCTTTCTTT. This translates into CASTGNPRTGAFF.